The 9 T cell receptor beta chains below come from one sample, sequenced in a study of blood T cell repertoires in COVID-19. Sequencing used immunoSEQ multiplex PCR; TCRdb keeps in-frame clones, though not all of them. The sample yields around 200,000 clones, more than 80% seen once. Sequenced material: PBMCs or T cells enriched from blood (not recorded which). Source of these receptors: a man aged 40-55 years who had recovered from COVID-19.

As DNA, the CDR3 is TGTGCCAGCAGCCCGACAGGGTGGAGCAATCAGCCCCAGCATTTT. This gives the protein CASSPTGWSNQPQHF. The J gene is TRBJ1-5, the V gene TRBV2, with 7 bases that match TRBD1. V shed 6 bases and J 1 base; nucleotides not matched to a gene: 6. CDR1 and CDR2 (germline): SNHLY, FYNNEI. The length of the CDR3 is 15 residues.

As DNA, the CDR3 is TGTGCCAGCAGCTTTGTTGCGGACACTGAAGCTTTCTTT. It translates to CASSFVADTEAFF. The rearrangement links TRBV7-9 to TRBJ1-1, with D unresolved. The germline CDR1 and CDR2 sequences are SEHNR and FQNEAQ (reference sequence). Between the trimmed V and J ends, which lost 3 bases and 3 bases, there was a span of 8 bases. The CDR3 is 13 residues long.

In its sample, this clone was seen once. The rearrangement uses TRBV19 and TRBJ1-1; 7 positions agree with TRBD1. The CDR3 is made up of 12 amino acids. The germline gives CDR1 LNHDA, CDR2 SQIVND (reference sequence). V lost 5 bases and J lost 7; bases outside the gene matches: 4. In nucleotides, the CDR3 is TGTGCCAGTAGTCCCCGGACAGGTGAAGCTTTCTTT. Translating it yields CASSPRTGEAFF. Full variable domain (missing parts from reference TRBV19 and TRBJ1-1): DGGITQSPKYLFRKEGQNVTLSCEQNLNHDAMYWYRQDPGQGLRLIYYSQIVNDFQKGDIAEGYSVSREKKESFPLTVTSAQKNPTAFYLCASSPRTGEAFFGQGTRLTVV.

V is TRBV5-1 and J is TRBJ2-6; no reliable D call. This CDR3 is built from 15 residues. CDR1 is SGHRS and CDR2 is YFSETQ in the germline V gene. The V and J ends lost 2 bases and 4 bases respectively, with 10 bases between them. The CDR3 sequence: CASSLARGGANVLTF. The CDR3 DNA reads TGCGCCAGCAGCTTAGCCAGAGGAGGGGCCAACGTCCTGACTTTC.

The V and J genes are TRBV13 and TRBJ1-2, with 7 bases that match TRBD1. Germline lookup yields CDR1 PRHDT and CDR2 FYEKMQ (reference sequence). The junction had 3 bases not matched to a gene; V was cut back by 5 bases and J by 0 bases. This CDR3 is built from 14 residues. CDR3 region: CASSPGTANYGYTF. In nucleotides, the CDR3 is TGTGCCAGCAGCCCCGGGACAGCTAACTATGGCTACACCTTC. Based on the CDR3 plus reference TRBV13 and TRBJ1-2, the full variable domain is AAGVIQSPRHLIKEKRETATLKCYPIPRHDTVYWYQQGPGQDPQFLISFYEKMQSDKGSIPDRFSAQQFSDYHSELNMSSLELGDSALYFCASSPGTANYGYTFGSGTRLTVV.

For the CDR3, the DNA is TGTGCCACGGCGCCAGGGGGACCTTCCTACGAGCAGTACTTC. Translated, it gives CATAPGGPSYEQYF. The chain carries TRBV24-1 and TRBJ2-7; 7 bases are shared with TRBD1. Per germline, CDR1 KGHDR and CDR2 SFDVKD. J lost 1 base, V lost 10 bases, and 9 bases had no gene match. The CDR3 is made up of 14 amino acids.

This clone was seen a single time. The chain has TRBV6-5 and TRBJ2-5, with D tentatively TRBD1 (5 bases). The germline V gene has CDR1 MNHEY and CDR2 SVGAGI. V was pared by 0 bases and J by 1 base, with 12 bases between. The CDR3 consists of 16 residues. CDR3 in DNA: TGTGCCAGCAGTTACTCAATGCAGGGTGGCCAAGAGACCCAGTACTTC. This codes for CASSYSMQGGQETQYF.

The chain links TRBV5-1 to TRBJ2-2; 9 positions agree with TRBD1. V lost 5 bases and J lost 5; bases outside the gene matches: 7. Germline assignment: CDR1 SGHRS and CDR2 YFSETQ. CDR3 length equals 15 residues. CDR3 region: CASRFIGTGTGELFF. CDR3 in DNA: TGCGCCAGCAGGTTCATTGGGACAGGGACCGGGGAGCTGTTTTTT. Combining the CDR3 with reference TRBV5-1 and TRBJ2-2 gives the whole variable domain KAGVTQTPRYLIKTRGQQVTLSCSPISGHRSVSWYQQTPGQGLQFLFEYFSETQRNKGNFPGRFSGRQFSNSRSEMNVSTLELGDSALYLCASRFIGTGTGELFFGEGSRLTVL.

This rearrangement joins TRBV10-2 to TRBJ2-3; 10 bases are shared with TRBD2. Trimming took 3 bases from V and 5 from J; bases not matched to a gene: 8. CDR1 is WSHSY and CDR2 is SAAADI in the germline V gene. This CDR3 comprises 16 residues. CDR3 protein: CASSEWLAGDVDTQYF. The CDR3 DNA sequence: TGCGCCAGCAGTGAATGGCTAGCGGGAGACGTAGATACGCAGTATTTT.